The rows below give T cell receptor beta chains drawn from one sample of a study of T cell responses to AZD1222 COVID-19 vaccine. TCRdb keeps only in-frame clones here, not all; method: immunoSEQ multiplex PCR. The table shows approximately 130,000 clones, with roughly 85% occurring only once. The sequencing used peripheral blood, collected 28 days after the second dose of the MenACWY control vaccine. The receptors were gathered from an adult who received the MenACWY meningococcal vaccine as a control. Each CDR3 is given with its conserved first and last residue. D genes are given only for firm matches. The size entry is marked missing in some rows and otherwise reads once, few, many or a size class.

V: TRBV2; length: 10; J: TRBJ2-5; D: .; size: .; CDR3: CASSEGPQYF; DNA: TGTGCCAGCAGTGAAGGTCCCCAGTACTTC
V: TRBV19; length: 14; J: TRBJ1-1; D: .; size: many; CDR3: CASSMGGTGTEAFF; DNA: TGTGCCAGTAGTATGGGAGGAACGGGGACTGAAGCTTTCTTT
V: TRBV18; length: 13; J: TRBJ1-3; D: .; size: .; CDR3: CASSPAGGNTIYF; DNA: TGTGCCAGCTCACCAGCTGGGGGAAACACCATATATTTT
V: TRBV25-1; length: 16; J: TRBJ1-5; D: .; size: .; CDR3: CASSDSGGGSNQPQHF; DNA: TGTGCCAGCAGTGACTCCGGGGGCGGAAGCAATCAGCCCCAGCATTTT
V: TRBV28; length: 12; J: TRBJ1-3; D: .; size: .; CDR3: CASTPEGNTIYF; DNA: TGTGCCAGCACCCCGGAGGGAAACACCATATATTTT
V: TRBV30; length: 12; J: TRBJ2-4; D: .; size: .; CDR3: CAWSVDKNIQYF; DNA: TGTGCCTGGAGCGTCGACAAAAACATTCAGTACTTC
V: TRBV7-9; length: 13; J: TRBJ1-2; D: .; size: .; CDR3: CASSATDGYGYTF; DNA: TGTGCCAGCAGCGCTACGGACGGCTATGGCTACACCTTC
V: TRBV19; length: 17; J: TRBJ1-2; D: TRBD1; size: .; CDR3: CATFSTGGSTADYGYTF; DNA: TGTGCCACCTTCTCAACAGGGGGTAGTACGGCGGACTATGGCTACACCTTC
V: TRBV19; length: 15; J: TRBJ1-5; D: .; size: .; CDR3: CASNDRTGRNQPQHF; DNA: TGTGCCAGTAACGATCGAACAGGCCGCAATCAGCCCCAGCATTTT
V: TRBV7-2; length: 14; J: TRBJ2-7; D: .; size: .; CDR3: CASRGGGGSYEQYF; DNA: TGTGCCAGCAGAGGGGGCGGGGGAAGCTACGAGCAGTACTTC
V: TRBV7-9; length: 15; J: TRBJ2-7; D: .; size: .; CDR3: CASSPRGGSGREQYF; DNA: TGTGCCAGCAGCCCGCGAGGGGGGTCAGGGAGAGAGCAGTACTTC
V: TRBV2; length: 13; J: TRBJ2-1; D: .; size: .; CDR3: CASSEFRGNEQFF; DNA: TGTGCCAGCAGTGAATTTCGCGGTAATGAGCAGTTCTTC
V: TRBV7-9; length: 17; J: TRBJ1-2; D: .; size: .; CDR3: CASSPHGPGTGFDGYTF; DNA: TGTGCCAGCAGCCCCCATGGGCCCGGGACGGGATTCGATGGCTACACCTTC
V: TRBV11-3; length: 15; J: TRBJ1-1; D: .; size: .; CDR3: CASSSRTFMNTEAFF; DNA: TGTGCCAGCAGCTCACGGACCTTTATGAACACTGAAGCTTTCTTT
V: TRBV18; length: 14; J: TRBJ1-1; D: TRBD1; size: .; CDR3: CASTKQGVDTEAFF; DNA: TGTGCCAGCACCAAACAGGGGGTCGACACTGAAGCTTTCTTT
V: TRBV28; length: 12; J: TRBJ1-2; D: TRBD1; size: .; CDR3: CASRQGAGDYTF; DNA: TGTGCCAGCCGTCAGGGGGCAGGGGACTACACCTTC